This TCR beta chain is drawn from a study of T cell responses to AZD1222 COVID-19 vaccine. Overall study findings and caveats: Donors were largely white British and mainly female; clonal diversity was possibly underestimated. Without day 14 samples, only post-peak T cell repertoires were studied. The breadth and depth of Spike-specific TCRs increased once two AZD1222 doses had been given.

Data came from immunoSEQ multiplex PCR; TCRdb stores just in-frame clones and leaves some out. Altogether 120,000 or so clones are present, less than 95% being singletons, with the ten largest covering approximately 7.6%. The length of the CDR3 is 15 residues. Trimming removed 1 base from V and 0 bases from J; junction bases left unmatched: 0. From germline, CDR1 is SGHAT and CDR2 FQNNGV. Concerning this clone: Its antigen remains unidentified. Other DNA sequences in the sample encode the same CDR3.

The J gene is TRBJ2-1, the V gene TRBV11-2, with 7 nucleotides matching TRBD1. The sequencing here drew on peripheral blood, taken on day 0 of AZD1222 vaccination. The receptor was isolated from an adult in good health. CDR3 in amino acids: CASSLGQGSYNEQFF. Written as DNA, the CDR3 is TGTGCCAGCAGCTTAGGACAGGGCTCCTACAATGAGCAGTTCTTC.